Listed below are T cell receptor beta chains from one sample, sequenced in a study of post-analysis software for immune sequencing data. TCRdb re-called the PCR reads through MiXCR, storing one row per CDR3 protein. In the table there are around 190,000 distinct CDR3 sequences, 29% of which are singletons. The sequencing sample was made of blood. The source is a girl aged 2 to 17 with multiple sclerosis. CDR3s include the opening cysteine and the closing phenylalanine or tryptophan. A D gene is named only where the DNA matches it firmly. Clone size is not always given. Where it is, it says once, few, many or a class for expanded clones.

J gene: TRBJ2-3; clone size: many; V gene: TRBV9; D gene: .; CDR3 DNA: TGTGCCAGCAGCGTACCCAGGGCGGGGGCTAGCACAGATACGCAGTATTTT; CDR3 protein: CASSVPRAGASTDTQYF
J gene: TRBJ1-1; clone size: .; V gene: TRBV5-1; D gene: .; CDR3 DNA: TGCGCCAGCAGTTTGGCTGGGCCTTTCACTGAAGCTTTCTTT; CDR3 protein: CASSLAGPFTEAFF
J gene: TRBJ2-3; clone size: .; V gene: TRBV18; D gene: .; CDR3 DNA: TGTGCCAGCTCACCACCGGGCAGCCGAACAGATACGCAGTATTTT; CDR3 protein: CASSPPGSRTDTQYF
J gene: TRBJ2-1; clone size: .; V gene: TRBV30; D gene: .; CDR3 DNA: TGTGCCTGGAGTGTTACCGGATGCAATGAGCAGTTCTTC; CDR3 protein: CAWSVTGCNEQFF
J gene: TRBJ1-1; clone size: .; V gene: TRBV18; D gene: .; CDR3 DNA: TGTGCCAGCTCACCGCCCGGGACAAGGAACACTGAAGCTTTCTTT; CDR3 protein: CASSPPGTRNTEAFF
J gene: TRBJ1-1; clone size: .; V gene: TRBV12-3/TRBV12-4; D gene: TRBD1; CDR3 DNA: TGTGCCAGCAGTTTACAGGGGGCGCATGGCACTGAAGCTTTCTTT; CDR3 protein: CASSLQGAHGTEAFF
J gene: TRBJ2-1; clone size: .; V gene: TRBV6-4; D gene: TRBD2; CDR3 DNA: TGTGCCAGCAGTGACAAAGCGGGACGCTACAATGAGCAGTTCTTC; CDR3 protein: CASSDKAGRYNEQFF
J gene: TRBJ1-1; clone size: .; V gene: TRBV29-1; D gene: .; CDR3 DNA: TGCAGCGTTGGCTCCGGATGGGGCATAAACACTGAAGCTTTCTTT; CDR3 protein: CSVGSGWGINTEAFF
J gene: TRBJ1-3; clone size: few; V gene: TRBV29-1; D gene: TRBD1; CDR3 DNA: TGCAGCGTTGTAGGACAGGGGAGTGGAAACACCATATATTTT; CDR3 protein: CSVVGQGSGNTIYF
J gene: TRBJ2-1; clone size: .; V gene: TRBV2; D gene: .; CDR3 DNA: TGTGCCAGCATCGGCGGAGCCTACAATGGGCAGTTCTTC; CDR3 protein: CASIGGAYNGQFF
J gene: TRBJ2-4; clone size: .; V gene: TRBV27; D gene: .; CDR3 DNA: TGTGCCAGCAGTTTATCCCCCACAACAGGGAACATTCAGTACTTC; CDR3 protein: CASSLSPTTGNIQYF
J gene: TRBJ2-5; clone size: .; V gene: TRBV11-2; D gene: TRBD2; CDR3 DNA: TGTGCCAGCAGCAGAACTAGCGTAGAGACCCAGTACTTC; CDR3 protein: CASSRTSVETQYF
J gene: TRBJ2-1; clone size: .; V gene: TRBV12-3/TRBV12-4; D gene: TRBD1; CDR3 DNA: TGTGCCAGCAGTGACAGGGCAATATCATACAATGAGCAGTTCTTC; CDR3 protein: CASSDRAISYNEQFF
J gene: TRBJ1-6; clone size: .; V gene: TRBV4-2; D gene: .; CDR3 DNA: TGTGCCAGCAGCCAAGGGCAGGGAGGTTTTGATTCACCCCTCCACTTT; CDR3 protein: CASSQGQGGFDSPLHF
J gene: TRBJ1-1; clone size: few; V gene: TRBV7-9; D gene: .; CDR3 DNA: TGTGCCAGCAGCTTAGGTGAGGTGAACACTGAAGCTTTCTTT; CDR3 protein: CASSLGEVNTEAFF
J gene: TRBJ2-5; clone size: many; V gene: TRBV7-2; D gene: .; CDR3 DNA: TGTGCCAGCAGCTTCGACGGTGAAGAGACCCAGTACTTC; CDR3 protein: CASSFDGEETQYF
J gene: TRBJ1-2; clone size: few; V gene: TRBV25-1; D gene: .; CDR3 DNA: TGTGCCAGCAGTGAATATGGGCGGGGAAACGGCTACACCTTC; CDR3 protein: CASSEYGRGNGYTF
J gene: TRBJ1-1; clone size: .; V gene: TRBV5-5; D gene: .; CDR3 DNA: TGTGCCAGCAGCAAACCGGGACGGATGAACACTGAAGCTTTCTTT; CDR3 protein: CASSKPGRMNTEAFF
J gene: TRBJ2-3; clone size: few; V gene: TRBV6-1; D gene: .; CDR3 DNA: TGTGCCAGCAGTGAAGCGCTGGTCCGCACAGATACGCAGTATTTT; CDR3 protein: CASSEALVRTDTQYF
J gene: TRBJ1-1; clone size: once; V gene: TRBV3-1; D gene: .; CDR3 DNA: TGTGCCAGCAGCCAAGTCGAGGGGGGGGACACTGAAGCTTTCTTT; CDR3 protein: CASSQVEGGDTEAFF
J gene: TRBJ2-3; clone size: few; V gene: TRBV5-1; D gene: TRBD2; CDR3 DNA: TGCGCCAGCAGCGGAACTAGCGGTACAGATACGCAGTATTTT; CDR3 protein: CASSGTSGTDTQYF
J gene: TRBJ2-3; clone size: many; V gene: TRBV5-1; D gene: .; CDR3 DNA: TGCGCCAGCAGCAACACAGATACGCAGTATTTT; CDR3 protein: CASSNTDTQYF
J gene: TRBJ2-7; clone size: .; V gene: TRBV7-9; D gene: TRBD1; CDR3 DNA: TGTGCCAGCAGCTTCCAAGGACAGGGTAACGAGCAGTACTTC; CDR3 protein: CASSFQGQGNEQYF
J gene: TRBJ2-7; clone size: .; V gene: TRBV6-4; D gene: .; CDR3 DNA: TGTGCCAGCATGGAGGTAGGGCAAGGGACCTACGAGCAGTACTTC; CDR3 protein: CASMEVGQGTYEQYF
J gene: TRBJ2-3; clone size: many; V gene: TRBV20-1; D gene: TRBD2; CDR3 DNA: TGCAGTGCTAGGCTCAGACTAGCGGGAGCCATGAGCACAGATACGCAGTATTTT; CDR3 protein: CSARLRLAGAMSTDTQYF
J gene: TRBJ2-3; clone size: many; V gene: TRBV6-6; D gene: .; CDR3 DNA: TGTGCCAGCAGCTCCAGCCGGGGTCGTGAAGATACGCAGTATTTT; CDR3 protein: CASSSSRGREDTQYF
J gene: TRBJ2-2; clone size: few; V gene: TRBV5-6; D gene: .; CDR3 DNA: TGTGCCAGCAGCTCGGGCAGGACCTTCGCGAACACCGGGGAGCTGTTTTTT; CDR3 protein: CASSSGRTFANTGELFF
J gene: TRBJ2-1; clone size: many; V gene: TRBV12-3/TRBV12-4; D gene: .; CDR3 DNA: TGTGCCAGCAGTTTATTGGCGGGGAATGAGCAGTTCTTC; CDR3 protein: CASSLLAGNEQFF
J gene: TRBJ1-1; clone size: few; V gene: TRBV20-1; D gene: .; CDR3 DNA: TGCAGTGCTAGAGATCTGCGGGCTTTCTTT; CDR3 protein: CSARDLRAFF
J gene: TRBJ2-1; clone size: few; V gene: TRBV20-1; D gene: TRBD2; CDR3 DNA: TGCAGTGCTAGAGCCGTTGGTAGCGGGACCTACAATGAGCAGTTCTTC; CDR3 protein: CSARAVGSGTYNEQFF
J gene: TRBJ2-1; clone size: .; V gene: TRBV20-1; D gene: TRBD2; CDR3 DNA: TGCAGTGCTACCCCAACAACTAGCGGAGGTACCTACAATGAGCAGTTCTTC; CDR3 protein: CSATPTTSGGTYNEQFF
J gene: TRBJ2-7; clone size: few; V gene: TRBV12-3/TRBV12-4; D gene: .; CDR3 DNA: TGTGCCAGCAGCCCCGGCGCCCGTGCCTACGAGCAGTACTTC; CDR3 protein: CASSPGARAYEQYF
J gene: TRBJ2-5; clone size: few; V gene: TRBV3-1; D gene: .; CDR3 DNA: TGTGCCAGCAGCCAAGGTGGAGGGGCTGGGACCCAGTACTTC; CDR3 protein: CASSQGGGAGTQYF
J gene: TRBJ2-5; clone size: few; V gene: TRBV28; D gene: TRBD2; CDR3 DNA: TGTGCCAGCAGTCTGGGACTAGCGGCTAACCAAGAGACCCAGTACTTC; CDR3 protein: CASSLGLAANQETQYF
J gene: TRBJ2-5; clone size: many; V gene: TRBV10-3; D gene: TRBD2; CDR3 DNA: TGTGCCATCAGCACTAGCGGGGGCCAAGAGACCCAGTACTTC; CDR3 protein: CAISTSGGQETQYF
J gene: TRBJ1-4; clone size: many; V gene: TRBV20-1; D gene: TRBD1; CDR3 DNA: TGCAGTGCTAGTTCCGGGACAGGGTCTGAAAAACTGTTTTTT; CDR3 protein: CSASSGTGSEKLFF
J gene: TRBJ2-7; clone size: .; V gene: TRBV28; D gene: .; CDR3 DNA: TGTGCCAGCAGTTTGGTACAAGGGGGAAAGTACGAGCAGTACTTC; CDR3 protein: CASSLVQGGKYEQYF
J gene: TRBJ1-2; clone size: .; V gene: TRBV28; D gene: TRBD1; CDR3 DNA: TGTGCCAGCACCTTAGGACAGGGCAACTATGGCTACACCTTC; CDR3 protein: CASTLGQGNYGYTF
J gene: TRBJ2-1; clone size: many; V gene: TRBV20-1; D gene: TRBD2; CDR3 DNA: TGCAGTGCTAGGAGACTAGCGGGGGCATCTGAGCAGTTCTTC; CDR3 protein: CSARRLAGASEQFF
J gene: TRBJ1-1; clone size: .; V gene: TRBV12-3/TRBV12-4; D gene: .; CDR3 DNA: TGTGCCAGCAGGCCGAGCGCCCGAGGGAACGCTGAAGCTTTCTTT; CDR3 protein: CASRPSARGNAEAFF
J gene: TRBJ1-1; clone size: few; V gene: TRBV6-5; D gene: .; CDR3 DNA: TGTGCCAGCACCTCGACAGGGAACACTGAAGCTTTCTTT; CDR3 protein: CASTSTGNTEAFF
J gene: TRBJ2-7; clone size: many; V gene: TRBV11-2; D gene: .; CDR3 DNA: TGTGCCAGCAGCTTCCGGGGGTGGGACGAGCAGTACTTC; CDR3 protein: CASSFRGWDEQYF
J gene: TRBJ2-1; clone size: .; V gene: TRBV20-1; D gene: TRBD2; CDR3 DNA: TGCAGTGCTTCAGGACGAGCGGGAGGCTACAATGAGCAGTTCTTC; CDR3 protein: CSASGRAGGYNEQFF